This T cell receptor beta chain originates from a study of blood T cell repertoires in COVID-19. Using immunoSEQ multiplex PCR, the repertoire was profiled, and TCRdb retains in-frame clones only, with some absent. This table holds about 110,000 clones, approximately 85% found once. This TCR derives from a woman aged 60 to 75 with acute or convalescent COVID-19. The specimen was peripheral blood.

The CDR3 reads CASSLDSGGTDTQYF. CDR3 bases: TGTGCCAGCAGCTTGGATAGCGGGGGGACAGATACGCAGTATTTT. This rearrangement joins TRBV5-4 to TRBJ2-3, with TRBD2 identical over 10 bases. The germline CDR1 and CDR2 sequences are SGHNT and YYREEE (reference sequence). CDR3 length: 15 residues. The J segment lost 3 bases and the V segment lost 0 bases, leaving 1 base of the junction unmatched.